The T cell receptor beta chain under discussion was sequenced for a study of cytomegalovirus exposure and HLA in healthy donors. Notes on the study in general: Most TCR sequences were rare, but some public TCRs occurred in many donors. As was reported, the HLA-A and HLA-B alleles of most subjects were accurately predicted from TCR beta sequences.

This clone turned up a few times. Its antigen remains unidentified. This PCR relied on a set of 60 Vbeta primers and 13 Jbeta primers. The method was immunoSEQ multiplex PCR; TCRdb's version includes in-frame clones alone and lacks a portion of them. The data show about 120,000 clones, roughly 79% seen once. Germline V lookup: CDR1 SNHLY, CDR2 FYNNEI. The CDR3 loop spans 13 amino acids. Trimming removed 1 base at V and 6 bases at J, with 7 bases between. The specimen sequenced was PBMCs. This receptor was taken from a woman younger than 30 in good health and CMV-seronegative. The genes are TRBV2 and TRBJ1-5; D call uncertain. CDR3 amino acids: CASSEEGVQPQHF. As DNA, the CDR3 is TGTGCCAGCAGTGAAGAAGGAGTTCAGCCCCAGCATTTT.